The clone carrying this T cell receptor beta chain was recorded once. The CDR3 has 13 residues. J gave up 3 bases and V 5 bases, and 3 bases lay outside the gene matches. Germline V CDR1 and CDR2: SGHTA, FQGTGA. In the original workflow: Counts of nucleated cells, estimated from reference gene primer amplification, were obtained. Method: immunoSEQ multiplex PCR; TCRdb's copy keeps in-frame clones and lacks some. The DNA was the basis for D and trimming; V, J and clone size are from that table. The sample has roughly 210,000 clones; about 87% are singletons. The data were obtained in a study of blood T cell repertoires in COVID-19. Study-wide context: The study drew acute and convalescent COVID-19 samples from the United States, Italy and Spain. The cDNA or gDNA used as material had been derived from T cells, B-cell-depleted T cells, or PBMCs.

The specimen sequenced was peripheral blood. This receptor was taken from an older man with acute or convalescent COVID-19. The V call is TRBV7-3, the J call TRBJ2-5, with TRBD1 identical over 7 bases. The chain's CDR3 is CASSVGTEETQYF. The CDR3 DNA reads TGTGCCAGCAGCGTAGGGACAGAAGAGACCCAGTACTTC.